This T cell receptor beta chain was captured by sequencing in a study of blood T cell repertoires in COVID-19 (dated by TCRdb to between 2020 and 2021). With regard to the full study: Samples from collaborators originated in the United States, Italy and Spain and spanned both the acute and convalescent phases of COVID-19. The repertoires were released in a freely available public database intended as a resource for research on the immune response to SARS-CoV-2. Samples were obtained from the ongoing ImmuneRACE study (first 160 participants) and from approximately 1,200 subjects provided by 6 global collaborators. Where available, HLA class I and class II types were obtained from metadata supplied by the sample provider rather than from assay-based typing. The dataset comprised deeply sampled blood TCRbeta repertoires from subjects exposed to, actively infected with, or recovered from COVID-19. The sample metadata nearly always contained a de-identified subject ID, COVID-19 status, age in years and sex. The prospective study material was composed of cDNA or gDNA derived from T cells, B-cell-depleted T cells, or PBMCs.

TCRbeta CDR3 regions were amplified from genomic DNA by means of the immunoSEQ Assay, a bias-controlled multiplex PCR. Regarding the original processing steps: Within the assay, amplification of reference gene primers was used to estimate how many nucleated cells each sample contained. Sequence reads were collapsed and filtered to measure the absolute abundance of every unique TCRbeta CDR3 rearrangement. Productive Simpson clonality was computed per sample as the square root of Simpson's diversity index over productive rearrangements. The table was pulled from immuneACCESS by TCRdb, which kept in-frame rearrangements only. Such tables lose some clones; where checked, under half of the loss comes from unresolved V genes, and the rest has no known cause. The V and J calls and the clone size are those of that table, but D and trimming were determined from the DNA. This sample is represented by about 50,000 clones; more than 85% of them were singletons. The ten largest account for roughly 15% of the sample.

General findings and caveats noted by the study authors: Clinical and demographic metadata were provided uncurated, with the amount varying by source and participant.

Whole blood was collected in K2EDTA tubes by collaborating institutions according to the institutions' own protocols. For TCRbeta analysis, collaborators shipped samples as frozen whole blood, isolated PBMCs, or DNA extracted from either of those sample types. V was cut back by 5 bases and J by 5 bases, leaving a gap of 15 bases between them. The germline V gene (reference sequence) yields LGHDT for CDR1 and YNNKEL for CDR2. Reading from cysteine to phenylalanine, the CDR3 counts 14 amino acids. This entry keeps only the CDR3 DNA: 42 bases, framed from base 1. The sample holds one count of this clone. Its antigen remains undetermined. Nothing much larger sits one base from this clone, and base qualities are not available.

The source of this sequence is a human donor with active COVID-19. The donor label of this sample is uncertain. The rearrangement combines TRBV3-1 (or the pseudogene TRBV3-2) with TRBJ1-1; perhaps TRBD1 is the D gene, with 6 bases matching. Specimen: peripheral blood. The CDR3 amino acid sequence is: CASSSRTEGTEAFF. DNA sequence: TGTGCCAGCAGCTCGAGGACAGAAGGGACTGAAGCTTTCTTT.